This T cell receptor (beta chain) came from a study of shared clonotypes between healthy human individuals. Study-wide context: Three plates each covered CD4 naive and memory; CD8 naive two, CD8 memory one. General study findings and limits: Shared clonotypes: 4.5% to 6% naive CD4, 3% to 3.5% naive CD8, over 2% memory CD4, over 0.3% memory CD8. Clonotype sharing across donors was expected to vary with sequencing depth.

In the case of this clone: The antigen is not known.

TCRdb's table, derived via immunoSEQ multiplex PCR, lists solely in-frame clones and lacks some. The repertoire holds 2 million to 2.5 million clones, with approximately 93% as singletons. Germline lookup yields CDR1 MNHEY and CDR2 SVGAGI. This CDR3 region has 16 residues. V lost 0 bases, J lost 6 bases, and 16 bases lay in between. The chain is built from TRBV6-5 and TRBJ2-3, with a weak D call TRBD1 (5 bases). Input material: naive CD4+ T cells from PBMCs. The subset denotes: CD45RA+ positively selected. This TCR came from a man younger than 30 in good health. Some clones in this sample may be carry-over from other donors' samples. The CDR3 nucleotides are TGTGCCAGCAGTTACTCTAGATGGCTAGGGGCCGATACGCAGTATTTT. Its protein is CASSYSRWLGADTQYF.